Given below is one T cell receptor (beta chain) in context. With a J-beta primer mix and a sample-barcoded 5' primer, a second PCR ran 7 to 11 cycles. TCRdb reprocessed the 5' RACE reads via MiXCR and lists one record per CDR3 protein. Of roughly 1,500,000 distinct CDR3 sequences in the sample, about 35% were seen once. J was trimmed by 4 bases and V by 4 bases; bases with no gene match: 4. Germline V gene sequence: CDR1 MGHDK, CDR2 SYGVNS. The CDR3 has 14 residues. This entry comes from a study of blood T cells in healthy people across ages. The sample was blood. The chain combines TRBV25-1 with TRBJ1-1, with 9 bases fitting TRBD1. This clonotype was sampled from a woman aged 25 to 45 in good health. DNA of the CDR3: TGTGCCAGCAGTGCGGGACAGGGAACCACTGAAGCTTTCTTT. Its protein is CASSAGQGTTEAFF. The full variable domain, completed using reference TRBV25-1 and TRBJ1-1, is EADIYQTPRYLVIGTGKKITLECSQTMGHDKMYWYQQDPGMELHLIHYSYGVNSTEKGDLSSESTVSRIRTEHFPLTLESARPSHTSQYLCASSAGQGTTEAFFGQGTRLTVV.